This section outlines one TCR beta chain sequence together with its context. Its antigen is unidentified. The CDR3 is made up of 17 amino acids. From germline, CDR1 is SGHNT and CDR2 YYREEE (reference sequence). J lost 9 bases, V lost 4 bases, and 18 bases had no gene match. The data originate from a study of T cell responses to AZD1222 COVID-19 vaccine. The overall study: Second doses were pooled across both intervals (about 4 or about 12 weeks). Study-wide points: Seropositive status at baseline applied to only 6 or 7 AZD1222 recipients. Donor demographics were predominantly white British with a female majority; clonal diversity may be underestimated.

Only in-frame clones appear in the TCRdb table, and some are missing; sequencing was by immunoSEQ multiplex PCR. The repertoire holds 150,000 to 200,000 clones, 87% seen once, with 2.5% to 3% in the top ten. This clonotype was sampled from an adult in good health. The chain is built from TRBV5-4 and TRBJ2-1, with 8 bases identical to TRBD2. The sample was peripheral blood, taken on day 0 of AZD1222 vaccination. The CDR3 loop reads CASSPPPVGAGAGEQFF. In DNA, the CDR3 is TGTGCCAGCAGCCCCCCCCCGGTTGGAGCGGGAGCGGGTGAGCAGTTCTTC.